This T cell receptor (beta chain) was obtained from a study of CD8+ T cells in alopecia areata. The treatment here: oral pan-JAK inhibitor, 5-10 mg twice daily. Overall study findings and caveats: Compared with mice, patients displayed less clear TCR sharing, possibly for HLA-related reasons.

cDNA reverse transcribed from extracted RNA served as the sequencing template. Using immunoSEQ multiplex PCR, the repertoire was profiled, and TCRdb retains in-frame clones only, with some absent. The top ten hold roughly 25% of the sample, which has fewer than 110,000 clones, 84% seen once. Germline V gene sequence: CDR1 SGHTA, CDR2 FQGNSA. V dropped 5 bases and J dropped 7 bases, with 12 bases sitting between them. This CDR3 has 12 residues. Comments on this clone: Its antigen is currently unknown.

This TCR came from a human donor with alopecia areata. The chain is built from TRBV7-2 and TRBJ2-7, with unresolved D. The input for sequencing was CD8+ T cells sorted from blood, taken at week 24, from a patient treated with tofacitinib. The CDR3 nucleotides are TGTGCCAGCAGCCCCCCTCAGAGGGAGCAGTACTTC. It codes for CASSPPQREQYF.